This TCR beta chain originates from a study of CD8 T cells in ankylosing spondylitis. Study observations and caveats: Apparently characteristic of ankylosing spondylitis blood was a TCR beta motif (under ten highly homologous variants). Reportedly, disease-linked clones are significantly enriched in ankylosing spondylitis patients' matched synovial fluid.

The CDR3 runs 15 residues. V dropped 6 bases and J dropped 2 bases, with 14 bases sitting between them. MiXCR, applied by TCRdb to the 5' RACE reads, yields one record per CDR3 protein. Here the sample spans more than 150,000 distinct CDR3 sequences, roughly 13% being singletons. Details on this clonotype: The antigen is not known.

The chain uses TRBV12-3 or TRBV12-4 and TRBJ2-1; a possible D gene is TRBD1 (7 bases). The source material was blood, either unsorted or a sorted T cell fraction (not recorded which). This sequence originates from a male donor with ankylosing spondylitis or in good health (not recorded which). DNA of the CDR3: TGTGCCAGCAGAACCGACAGGGAGGCCTACAATGAGCAGTTCTTC. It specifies CASRTDREAYNEQFF.